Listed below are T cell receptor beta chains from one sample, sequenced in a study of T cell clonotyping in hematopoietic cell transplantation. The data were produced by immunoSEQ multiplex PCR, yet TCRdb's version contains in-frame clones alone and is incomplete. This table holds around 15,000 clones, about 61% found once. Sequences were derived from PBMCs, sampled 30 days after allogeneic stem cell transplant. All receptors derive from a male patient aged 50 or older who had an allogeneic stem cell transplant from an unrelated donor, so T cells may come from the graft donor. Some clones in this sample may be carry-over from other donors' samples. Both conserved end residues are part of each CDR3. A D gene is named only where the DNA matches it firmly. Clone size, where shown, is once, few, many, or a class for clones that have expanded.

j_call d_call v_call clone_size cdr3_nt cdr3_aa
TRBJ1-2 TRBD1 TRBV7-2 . TGTGCCAGCAGCTCGGACAGGGTTGGCTACACCTTC CASSSDRVGYTF
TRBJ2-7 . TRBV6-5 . TGTGCCAGCACGGGTGATAACGACGAGCAGTACTTC CASTGDNDEQYF
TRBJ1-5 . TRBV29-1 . TGCAGCGCTCGTACGGGGGGTAGCAATCAGCCCCAGCATTTT CSARTGGSNQPQHF
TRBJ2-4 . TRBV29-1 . TGCAGCGTTGTCCCGAGCCTAGCCAAAAACATTCAGTACTTC CSVVPSLAKNIQYF
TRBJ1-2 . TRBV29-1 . TGCAGCGTTGCTTCTGGGGTCCATGGCTACACCTTC CSVASGVHGYTF
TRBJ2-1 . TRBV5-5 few TGTGCCAGCAGCCGAGGACTTACCAATGAGCAGTTCTTC CASSRGLTNEQFF
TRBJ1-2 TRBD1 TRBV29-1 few TGCAGCGTTGATAACTGGGACAGGGGGCGATCGGGTGGCTACACCTTC CSVDNWDRGRSGGYTF
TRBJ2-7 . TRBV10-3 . TGTGCCATCAGTGAGGGCCCGGGAAGCTACGAGCAGTACTTC CAISEGPGSYEQYF
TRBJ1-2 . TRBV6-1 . TGTGCCAGCAGTGGGTCAGGGTATGGCTACACCTTC CASSGSGYGYTF
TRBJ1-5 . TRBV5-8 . TGTGCCAGCAGCTTGATAGCAACACAGCCCCAGCATTTT CASSLIATQPQHF
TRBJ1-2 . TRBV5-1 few TGCGCCAGCACTGCTGCGTCCGACAGTTCTGACTATGGCTACACCTTC CASTAASDSSDYGYTF
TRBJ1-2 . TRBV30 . TGTGCCTGGAGGCGTGATGGGTTCTATGGCTACACCTTC CAWRRDGFYGYTF
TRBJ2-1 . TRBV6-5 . TGTGCCAGCAGTTACGGGGGACCAACAAATGAGCAGCTCTTC CASSYGGPTNEQLF
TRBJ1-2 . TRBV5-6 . TGTGCCAGCAGCACTGAGATGGTCGGGGGCTACACCTTC CASSTEMVGGYTF
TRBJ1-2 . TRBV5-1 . TGCGCCAGCATGGGGGAGGACTATGGCCACACCTTC CASMGEDYGHTF
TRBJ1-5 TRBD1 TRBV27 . TGTGCCAGCAGTTTACAGGGGGGATACAATCAGCCCCAGCATTTT CASSLQGGYNQPQHF
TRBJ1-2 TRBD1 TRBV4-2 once TGTGCCAGCAGCCAAGCCGGGACAGGGGGAAACTATGGCTACACCTTC CASSQAGTGGNYGYTF
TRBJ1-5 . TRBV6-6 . TGTGCCAGCAGTTACTCAGGTCAGCCCCAGCATTTT CASSYSGQPQHF
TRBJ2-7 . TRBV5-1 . TGCGCCAGCCGACCGGGACCGTTCTACGAGCAGTACTTC CASRPGPFYEQYF
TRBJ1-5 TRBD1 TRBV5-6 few TGTGCCAGCAGCTTGGGGGGACAGGGGGCCCTTGGTCAGCCCCAGCATTTT CASSLGGQGALGQPQHF
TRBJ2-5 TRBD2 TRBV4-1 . TGCGCCAGCAGCCAACGGGGGGGACTTAAAGAGACCCAGTACTTC CASSQRGGLKETQYF
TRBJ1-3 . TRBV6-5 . TGTGCCAGCAGTTATAGTCACTCTGGAAACACCATATATTTT CASSYSHSGNTIYF
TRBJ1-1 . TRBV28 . TGTGCCAGCACCATGAACACTGAAGCTTTCTTC CASTMNTEAFF
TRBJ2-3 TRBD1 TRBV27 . TGTGCCAGTGGGACAGACTTCACAGATACGCAGTATTTT CASGTDFTDTQYF
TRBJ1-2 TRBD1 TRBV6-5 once TGTGCCAGCAGGCTCCGGGACAGCTATGGCTACACCTTC CASRLRDSYGYTF
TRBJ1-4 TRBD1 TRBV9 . TGTGCCAGCAGCGTAGAGGGCAGGGGGGGAGAAAAACTGTTTTTT CASSVEGRGGEKLFF
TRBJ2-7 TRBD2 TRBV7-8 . TGTGCCAGCAGCACCAACGTACTAGCGGGCCACTACGAGCAGTACTTC CASSTNVLAGHYEQYF
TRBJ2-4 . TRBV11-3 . TGTGCCAGCAGCATTATCGGGGACCCCCAAGGCATTCAGTACTTC CASSIIGDPQGIQYF
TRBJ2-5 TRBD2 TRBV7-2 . TGTGCCAGCAGCGGGGGGGTCATGGAGACCCAGTACTTC CASSGGVMETQYF
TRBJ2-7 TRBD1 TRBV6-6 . TGTGCCAGCAGTTACCAGGACAGGGGAAGCTACGAGCAGTACTTC CASSYQDRGSYEQYF
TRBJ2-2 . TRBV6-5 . TGTGCCAGCAGTTACTCGGGCAGATCGAACACCGGGGAGCTGTTTTTT CASSYSGRSNTGELFF
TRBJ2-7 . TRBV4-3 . TGCGCCAGCAGCCCCACCCTCTTGGGGTACGAGCAGTACTTC CASSPTLLGYEQYF
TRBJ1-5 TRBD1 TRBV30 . TGTGCCTGGAGTGAGGGGGCACAGAATCAGCCCCAGCATTTT CAWSEGAQNQPQHF
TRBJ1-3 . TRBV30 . TGTGCCTGGAGTGAGACCACCTCTGGAAACACCATATATTTT CAWSETTSGNTIYF
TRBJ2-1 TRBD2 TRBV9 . TGTGCCAGCAGCGTAGGTTTTGGGGCGGGAGGGGGCTACAATGAGCAGTTCTTC CASSVGFGAGGGYNEQFF
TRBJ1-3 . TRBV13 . TGTGCCAGCAGGTGGGGGGAAGGAAACACCATATATTTT CASRWGEGNTIYF
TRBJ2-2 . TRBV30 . TGTGCCTGGAGTGTTGCAGGGGAGCTGTTTTTT CAWSVAGELFF
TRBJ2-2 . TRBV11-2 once TGTGCCAGCAGCAGCCGCGGCACCGGGGAGCTGTTTTTT CASSSRGTGELFF
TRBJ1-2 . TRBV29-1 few TGCAGCGTCTCTAGGACGGATTATGGCTACACCTTC CSVSRTDYGYTF
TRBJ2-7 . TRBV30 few TGTGCCTGGAGTGTGGACCGGGGCGAGCAGTACTTC CAWSVDRGEQYF
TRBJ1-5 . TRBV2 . TGTGCCAGCAGCCAGGAGGGCGCGCATCAGCCCCAGCATTTT CASSQEGAHQPQHF
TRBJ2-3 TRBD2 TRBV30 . TGTGCCTGGACTAGCGGGGGGAGGGATACGCAGTATTTT CAWTSGGRDTQYF
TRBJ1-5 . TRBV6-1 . TGTGCCAGCAGTGGCGGAAATCAGCCCCAGCATTTT CASSGGNQPQHF
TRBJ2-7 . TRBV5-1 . TGCGCCAGCAGCTTGGGGAGGGTCGGCGAGCAGTACTTC CASSLGRVGEQYF
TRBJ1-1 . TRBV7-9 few TGTGCCAGCAGCCACATCGATCGTACAGGGAGAAACACTGAAGCTTTCTTT CASSHIDRTGRNTEAFF
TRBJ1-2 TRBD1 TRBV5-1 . TGCGCCAGCAGCTTGGGCTGGGACAGCCTCTATGGCTACACCTTC CASSLGWDSLYGYTF
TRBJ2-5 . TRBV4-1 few TGCGCCAGCAGCCAAGATGGGGGGACCCAGTACTTC CASSQDGGTQYF
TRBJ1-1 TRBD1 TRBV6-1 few TGTGCCAGCAGTGAGGGGACAGGGGTACGGAGGACTGAAGCTTTCTTT CASSEGTGVRRTEAFF
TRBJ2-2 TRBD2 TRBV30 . TGTGCCTGGAGTGTACGACTAGCGGGGGGGCCTGACGGGGAGCTGTTTTTT CAWSVRLAGGPDGELFF
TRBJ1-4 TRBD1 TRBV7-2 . TGTGCCAGCAGCTTATCACCAGGGACAGCGGCAACTAATGAAAAACTGTTTTTT CASSLSPGTAATNEKLFF
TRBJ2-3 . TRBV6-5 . TGTGCCAGCAGTCAGAGGTATACGCAGTATTTT CASSQRYTQYF
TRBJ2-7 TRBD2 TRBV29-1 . TGCAGCGTGACTAGCGGGAATCAATACGAGCAGTACTTC CSVTSGNQYEQYF
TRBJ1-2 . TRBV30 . TGTGCCTGGAGTGGGACAGCCTATGGCTACACCTTC CAWSGTAYGYTF
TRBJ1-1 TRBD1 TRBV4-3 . TGCGCCAGCAGCTCCGGAGGGGGCAGGGACACTGAAGCTTTCTTT CASSSGGGRDTEAFF
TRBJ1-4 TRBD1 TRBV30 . TGTGCCTGGAGACCGGGACAGGGGGGGGAAAAACTGTTTTTT CAWRPGQGGEKLFF
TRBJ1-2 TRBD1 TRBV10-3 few TGTGCCATCAATACCGGGACAGGGGAGATGTACACCTTC CAINTGTGEMYTF
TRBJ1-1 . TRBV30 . TGTGCCCTAAGCGGGGGGGTGAACACTGAAGCTTTCTTT CALSGGVNTEAFF